This T cell receptor beta chain is drawn from a study of CD8+ T cells in alopecia areata. Findings and limits, study-wide: In lesional scalp, particularly from alopecia totalis/universalis, clonality was higher than in normal scalp.

RNA, once extracted, was reverse transcribed into cDNA for use as the sequencing template. Sequenced by immunoSEQ multiplex PCR; TCRdb stores in-frame clones only, minus some. Of 130,000 to 150,000 clones detected, around 47% appear once; the ten largest clones hold about 6.3%. The germline V and J ends were trimmed by 2 bases and 8 bases, with 12 bases remaining between them. The CDR3 spans 14 residues. CDR1 is WNHNN, CDR2 SYGVQD, per germline (reference sequence). This clone was seen only a few times. Its target is unknown. The chain carries TRBV10-1 and TRBJ2-2, with D possibly TRBD2 on 6 matching bases. Input material: CD4+ T cells sorted from blood. The source is a human donor with alopecia areata. For the CDR3, the DNA is TGCGCCAGCAGTGAGGATCCGGGACTTGGGGAGCTGTTTTTT. Protein product: CASSEDPGLGELFF.